Sequencing of this T cell receptor (beta chain) was carried out in a study of T cell responses to AZD1222 COVID-19 vaccine. Study background: Timing groups of about 4 and about 12 weeks for second doses were pooled. Study outcomes and limitations: Donors in the cohort were predominantly white British and more often female, and clonal diversity was possibly underestimated. At study baseline, merely six AZD1222 recipients were seropositive. With dominance at 160-218 and 743-854, vaccine-associated CD4 TCRs spanned spike.

Generated by immunoSEQ multiplex PCR, the TCRdb table keeps only in-frame clones and is missing some. The sample lists about 73,000 clones, around 88% occurring once. V was pared by 4 bases and J by 2 bases, with 7 bases of the junction left unmatched. The length of the CDR3 is 16 residues. The germline V gene has CDR1 SGHTS and CDR2 YDEGEE. On this clone: Its target is not known.

The genes are TRBV5-8 and TRBJ2-3; 10 nucleotides align to TRBD1. The sample here was peripheral blood, taken on day 0 of AZD1222 vaccination. The TCR originated in an adult in good health. CDR3 in amino acids: CASSGGTGDFTDTQYF. CDR3 nucleotides: TGTGCCAGCAGCGGGGGGACAGGGGATTTCACAGATACGCAGTATTTT.